One and the same sample provided the 3 T cell receptor beta chains below, sequenced in a study of cytomegalovirus exposure and HLA in healthy donors. The PCR had 60 Vbeta and 13 Jbeta primers. Some clones are missing from TCRdb's copy, which holds only in-frame ones; the method was immunoSEQ multiplex PCR. Altogether about 130,000 clones are present, about 80% being singletons, with the ten largest covering around 3.3%. Sequencing was done on a sample of PBMCs. The receptors derive from a male donor in good health and CMV-seronegative.

This clone was recorded once. This chain uses TRBV5-1 with TRBJ1-1; D remains ambiguous. The CDR3 length is 13 residues. V was clipped by 7 bases and J by 0 bases, with 10 bases between them. Germline CDR1 and CDR2: SGHRS and YFSETQ. The CDR3 spells CASGPQVNTEAFF. In nucleotides, the CDR3 is TGCGCCAGCGGGCCACAAGTGAACACTGAAGCTTTCTTT.

V and J are TRBV7-9 and TRBJ2-7, with 7 nucleotides matching TRBD2. Germline loops: CDR1 SEHNR, CDR2 FQNEAQ (reference sequence). This CDR3 contains 16 residues. Trimming cost V 5 bases and J 3 bases; bases outside gene matches: 13. CDR3 region: CASSPRNRGGSYEQYF. The CDR3 DNA reads TGTGCCAGCAGCCCTCGTAATAGGGGCGGGAGCTACGAGCAGTACTTC.

The rearrangement uses TRBV7-9 and TRBJ2-7; a possible D gene is TRBD2 (5 bases). The CDR3 has 15 residues. Trimming stripped 0 bases from V and 3 bases from J, with 12 bases between. The germline V gene has CDR1 SEHNR and CDR2 FQNEAQ (reference sequence). CDR3 coding DNA: TGTGCCAGCAGCTTAGCGTGGGCTAGCAGCTACGAGCAGTACTTC. As protein: CASSLAWASSYEQYF.